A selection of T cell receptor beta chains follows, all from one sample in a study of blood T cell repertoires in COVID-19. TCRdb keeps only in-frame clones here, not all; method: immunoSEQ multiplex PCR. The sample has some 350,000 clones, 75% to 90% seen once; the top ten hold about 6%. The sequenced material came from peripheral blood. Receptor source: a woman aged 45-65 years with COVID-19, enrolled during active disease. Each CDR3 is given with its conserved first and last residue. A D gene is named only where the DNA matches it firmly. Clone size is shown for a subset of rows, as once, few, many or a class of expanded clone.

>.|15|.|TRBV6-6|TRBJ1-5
CASSYDTVSNQPQHF
TGTGCCAGCAGTTACGATACGGTGAGCAATCAGCCCCAGCATTTT
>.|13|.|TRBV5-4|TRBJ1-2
CASSFRGNYGYTF
TGTGCCAGCAGCTTTAGAGGAAACTATGGCTACACCTTC
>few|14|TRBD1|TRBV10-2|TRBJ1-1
CASSWTGPDTEAFF
TGCGCCAGCAGCTGGACAGGGCCGGACACTGAAGCTTTCTTT
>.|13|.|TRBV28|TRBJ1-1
CASSTRVFTEAFF
TGTGCCAGCAGTACCAGGGTTTTCACTGAAGCTTTCTTT
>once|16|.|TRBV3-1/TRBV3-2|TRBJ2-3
CASSQDGGRYTDTQYF
TGTGCCAGCAGCCAAGATGGCGGGCGCTACACAGATACGCAGTATTTT
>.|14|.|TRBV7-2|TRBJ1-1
CASSAQGRGTEAFF
TGTGCCAGCAGCGCCCAGGGGCGAGGCACTGAAGCTTTCTTT
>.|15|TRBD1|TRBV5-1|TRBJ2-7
CASSPSGTASYEQYF
TGCGCCAGCAGCCCGTCCGGGACAGCCTCCTACGAGCAGTACTTC
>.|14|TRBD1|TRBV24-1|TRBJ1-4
CATSETGGNEKLFF
TGTGCCACCAGTGAAACAGGGGGTAATGAAAAACTGTTTTTT
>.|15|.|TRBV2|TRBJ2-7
CASSGRITGTYEQYF
TGTGCCAGCAGTGGGAGGATCACAGGGACCTACGAGCAGTACTTC
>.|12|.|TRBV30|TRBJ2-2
CAWSRGSGELFF
TGTGCCTGGAGCAGGGGTAGCGGGGAGCTGTTTTTT
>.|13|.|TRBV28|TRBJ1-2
CASRLPGVYGYTF
TGTGCCAGCAGACTTCCGGGAGTCTATGGCTACACCTTC